These 14 T cell receptor beta chains share one sample of origin, sequenced in a study of blood T cell repertoires in COVID-19 (dated by TCRdb to the early 2020s). Libraries were prepared through the immunoSEQ multiplex PCR assay. Entries here come from immuneACCESS through TCRdb and include only in-frame sequences with V and J called. Some clones fail to appear in such tables; in the studies checked, an unresolved V gene covers under half of the shortfall, and the cause of the remainder is unknown. This sample lists fewer than 65,000 clones; 80% to 90% were detected once. The ten biggest clones cover roughly 18% of the sample. The sample was peripheral blood. The receptors shown here come from a woman aged 55 to 70 with COVID-19, enrolled during active disease.

The chain carries TRBV18 and TRBJ2-7; a weak D match, TRBD1 (6 bases). The V gene lost 6 bases and the J gene lost 2 bases, with 14 bases spanning the gap. The CDR3 is 14 amino acids. Germline V gives CDR1 KGHSH, CDR2 LQKENI. CDR3 DNA sequence: TGTGCCAGCTCGTCCCAAGGGGGAACCTACGAGCAGTACTTC. Translating gives CASSSQGGTYEQYF.

This chain links TRBV9 with TRBJ2-1; 9 nucleotides match TRBD2. The germline CDR1 and CDR2 sequences are SGDLS and YYNGEE. The CDR3 extends over 16 amino acids. With 3 bases clipped from V and 1 base from J, the junction kept 5 bases outside the gene matches. The CDR3 bases are TGTGCCAGCAGCGCCTTCCTAGCGGGGTCCTACAATGAGCAGTTCTTC. It codes for CASSAFLAGSYNEQFF.

The chain carries TRBV3-1 (or the pseudogene TRBV3-2) and TRBJ1-2; D gene ambiguous. Between the trimmed V and J ends, which lost 1 base and 4 bases, there was a span of 10 bases. The germline V gene encodes CDR1 LGHDT and CDR2 YNNKEL (reference sequence). The CDR3 extends over 14 amino acids. This CDR3 reads CASSQGGLIYGYTF. CDR3 bases: TGTGCCAGCAGCCAAGGCGGCCTCATCTATGGCTACACCTTC.

This sequence joins TRBV11-2 and TRBJ2-7; 7 positions agree with TRBD1. The CDR3 runs to 13 residues. Germline V lookup: CDR1 SGHAT, CDR2 FQNNGV. J was trimmed by 3 bases and V by 3 bases; bases with no gene match: 2. The CDR3 bases are TGTGCCAGCAGCTTGGGACAGAGCTACGAGCAGTACTTC. Encoded protein: CASSLGQSYEQYF.

This clone appeared once. This sequence joins TRBV5-6 and TRBJ1-2, with D perhaps matching TRBD1 (6 bases). Germline V CDR1 and CDR2: SGHDT, YYEEEE. V was cut by 2 bases and J by 8 bases, with 19 bases left in between. The length of the CDR3 is 15 residues. In DNA form, the CDR3 reads TGTGCCAGCAGCTTTCGTATGGGGGCCGTCGGGGGCTACACCTTC. It encodes CASSFRMGAVGGYTF. Together with reference TRBV5-6 and TRBJ1-2, the CDR3 gives the full variable domain: DAGVTQSPTHLIKTRGQQVTLRCSPKSGHDTVSWYQQALGQGPQFIFQYYEEEERQRGNFPDRFSGHQFPNYSSELNVNALLLGDSALYLCASSFRMGAVGGYTFGSGTRLTVV.

This chain links TRBV19 with TRBJ1-1, with D hard to call. The CDR3 contains 15 residues. The V and J ends lost 4 bases and 6 bases respectively, with 18 bases between them. Germline V gene data show CDR1 as LNHDA and CDR2 as SQIVND (reference sequence). CDR3 in DNA: TGTGCCAGTAGTAGCGGAGGGTCTGCGGGTCCTGAAGCTTTCTTT. The encoded protein is CASSSGGSAGPEAFF.

V usage is TRBV9 and J usage is TRBJ2-3, with D uncertain. This CDR3 spans 14 amino acids. The V end was cut by 3 bases, the J end by 6 bases, with 14 bases between. Germline assignment: CDR1 SGDLS and CDR2 YYNGEE. The CDR3 DNA is TGTGCCAGCAGCGCCCACGAGAGTACGGATACGCAGTATTTT. Its translation: CASSAHESTDTQYF. The variable domain in full, with the rest retrieved from reference TRBV9 and TRBJ2-3, is DSGVTQTPKHLITATGQRVTLRCSPRSGDLSVYWYQQSLDQGLQFLIQYYNGEERAKGNILERFSAQQFPDLHSELNLSSLELGDSALYFCASSAHESTDTQYFGPGTRLTVL.

The CDR3: CASSYGSSGAFF. The DNA for the CDR3 is TGTGCCAGCAGTTACGGGTCTAGTGGAGCTTTCTTT. The genes are TRBV6-6 and TRBJ1-1; D is ambiguous. V dropped 2 bases and J dropped 10 bases, with 11 bases sitting between them. This CDR3 has 12 residues. The germline gives CDR1 MNHNY, CDR2 SVGAGI (reference sequence).

The chain combines TRBV3-1 (or the pseudogene TRBV3-2) with TRBJ1-2; 11 positions match TRBD1. J lost 7 bases, V lost 4 bases, and 11 bases had no gene match. This CDR3 comprises 16 residues. Germline V CDR1 and CDR2: LGHDT, YNNKEL (reference sequence). The CDR3 loop is CASSPLWTGGAFGYTF. In DNA form, the CDR3 reads TGTGCCAGCAGCCCGCTATGGACAGGGGGCGCATTTGGCTACACCTTC.

This clone was recorded a few times. The rearrangement links TRBV19 to TRBJ1-5; possible D gene TRBD1, 6 bases. This CDR3 has 19 residues. Per the germline V gene, CDR1 is LNHDA and CDR2 is SQIVND (reference sequence). V was pared by 7 bases and J by 0 bases, with 25 bases between. The CDR3, as DNA: TGTGCCAGTACCGCCCTCAGACCGGGACACCAGTATAGCAATCAGCCCCAGCATTTT. Translated, it gives CASTALRPGHQYSNQPQHF.

This chain joins TRBV6-5 and TRBJ1-1, with 8 nucleotides matching TRBD1. The CDR3 is 13 residues long. V lost 7 bases to trimming and J lost 6 bases; unmatched junction nucleotides: 7. Germline V gene data show CDR1 as MNHEY and CDR2 as SVGAGI. The CDR3: CASTRGRDAEAFF. The DNA for the CDR3 is TGTGCCAGCACCAGGGGGCGAGACGCTGAAGCTTTCTTT.

This clone occurred once. The chain couples TRBV3-1 (or the pseudogene TRBV3-2) to TRBJ2-2, with 11 bases fitting TRBD2. V dropped 1 base and J dropped 2; count of bases not matched to a gene: 6. Germline lookup yields CDR1 LGHDT and CDR2 YNNKEL (reference sequence). The CDR3 is 18 amino acids. This CDR3 reads CASSQGVAGGINTGELFF. DNA for the CDR3: TGTGCCAGCAGCCAAGGGGTAGCGGGAGGGATAAACACCGGGGAGCTGTTTTTT.

The chain has TRBV6-5 and TRBJ1-5; D remains unclear. The germline V and J ends were trimmed by 0 bases and 7 bases, with 10 bases remaining between them. Per germline, CDR1 MNHEY and CDR2 SVGAGI. The CDR3 spans 14 residues. The CDR3 reads CASSYSLGSQPQHF. The CDR3 coding sequence is TGTGCCAGCAGTTACTCGCTGGGTAGCCAGCCCCAGCATTTT.

The chain links TRBV5-1 to TRBJ1-3, with D uncertain. The germline V and J ends were trimmed by 4 bases and 4 bases, with 9 bases remaining between them. The CDR3 has 13 amino acids. In germline, CDR1 is SGHRS, CDR2 YFSETQ. CDR3 DNA: TGCGCCAGCAGCACCGAACAGGGAAACACCATATATTTT. This codes for CASSTEQGNTIYF.